One and the same sample provided the 7 T cell receptor beta chains below, sequenced in a study of blood T cell repertoires in COVID-19. Produced via immunoSEQ multiplex PCR; TCRdb's table is partial and in-frame only. Of a few hundred thousand clones in the sample, more than 85% are singletons; the top ten hold about 9.4%. The sequenced sample consisted of peripheral blood. The receptors were gathered from a woman aged 50 to 60 with COVID-19, enrolled during active disease.

This sequence joins TRBV28 and TRBJ1-5, with a weak D call TRBD1 (5 bases). Germline CDR1 MDHEN, CDR2 SYDVKM. This CDR3 has 15 residues. Deletions cut 7 bases from V and 5 bases from J, with 18 bases between. Here the CDR3 DNA reads TGTGCCAGCATCACGCGGGGGGGTTACTATCAGCCCCAGCATTTT. Amino acids: CASITRGGYYQPQHF.

On this clone: The junction shows a germline mismatch at one end, possibly a read error. J is TRBJ2-2 and V is TRBV2; D assignment may be TRBD1 or TRBD2 (6 bases each). The CDR3 loop spans 17 amino acids. CDR1 is SNHLY and CDR2 is FYNNEI in the germline V gene. The CDR3 protein is CASRGGRRIANTGELFF. The CDR3 region has the DNA TGTGCAAGCAGGGGAGGACGTAGAATCGCGAACACCGGGGAGCTGTTTTTT.

The V gene is TRBV3-1 (or the pseudogene TRBV3-2), the J gene TRBJ2-3; D uncertain. Trimming took off 2 bases at V and 5 bases at J, with 8 bases between the two ends. Germline loops: CDR1 LGHDT, CDR2 YNNKEL (reference sequence). This CDR3 spans 13 amino acids. CDR3 sequence: CASSQRRRDTQYF. CDR3 sequence (DNA): TGTGCCAGCAGCCAAAGGCGGAGAGATACGCAGTATTTT.

The chain is built from TRBV2 and TRBJ1-3; the D gene is possibly TRBD1 (5 bases). The germline V gene encodes CDR1 SNHLY and CDR2 FYNNEI. The CDR3 is 17 residues long. V dropped 6 bases and J dropped 0 bases, with 18 bases sitting between them. CDR3 DNA: TGTGCCAGCAGAGGCGTTTTGGGACTGCCCTCTGGAAACACCATATATTTT. This gives the protein CASRGVLGLPSGNTIYF.

The chain carries TRBV15 and TRBJ2-1, with D maybe TRBD2 (5 bases). Trimming took off 2 bases at V and 10 bases at J, with 9 bases between the two ends. CDR1 is LNHNV, CDR2 YYDKDF, per germline (reference sequence). CDR3 length: 12 residues. The CDR3 protein is CATSRLTGEQFF. CDR3 coding DNA: TGTGCCACCAGCAGATTGACGGGGGAGCAGTTCTTC.

The genes are TRBV9 and TRBJ1-5; weak D call: TRBD1 (5 bases). Germline lookup yields CDR1 SGDLS and CDR2 YYNGEE. Trimming took 3 bases from V and 4 from J, leaving 11 bases between them. The CDR3 totals 14 residues. CDR3 protein: CASSGGDPNQPQHF. The CDR3 DNA is TGTGCCAGCAGCGGGGGGGACCCGAATCAGCCCCAGCATTTT.

V and J are TRBV18 and TRBJ1-2, with D maybe TRBD1 (5 bases). This CDR3 comprises 15 residues. The ends were cut back, 2 bases at V and 4 bases at J, with 14 bases in the middle. The germline V gene encodes CDR1 KGHSH and CDR2 LQKENI. The CDR3 sequence is CASSPTGGSGYGYTF. The CDR3 region has the DNA TGTGCCAGCTCACCAACAGGCGGTTCGGGCTATGGCTACACCTTC.